The subject of this entry is one TCR beta chain. The sample comes from a study of blood T cell repertoires in COVID-19. Overall study: COVID-19 samples, acute and convalescent, were from the United States, Italy and Spain. T cells, B-cell-depleted T cells, or PBMCs supplied cDNA or gDNA.

Germline values: CDR1 SGHVS, CDR2 FQNEAQ. The V and J ends lost 1 base and 14 bases respectively, with 12 bases between them. This CDR3 has 13 residues. In the source study's methods: Reference gene primer amplification yielded estimated nucleated cell counts. Only in-frame clones appear in the TCRdb table, and some are missing; sequencing was by immunoSEQ multiplex PCR. From that table come the V and J calls and clone size; the DNA was used to work out D and trimming. This table has around 100,000 clones, about 77% appearing once. This chain connects TRBV7-8 to TRBJ1-6; maybe TRBD1 (5 bases). The specimen was peripheral blood. The receptor was isolated from a man between 65 and 85 years old with active or convalescent COVID-19. CDR3 region: CASSLGREGALHF. For the CDR3, the DNA is TGTGCCAGCAGCTTAGGCAGGGAAGGAGCCCTCCACTTT.